A selection of T cell receptor beta chains follows, all from one sample in a study of cytomegalovirus exposure and HLA in healthy donors. Using immunoSEQ multiplex PCR, the repertoire was profiled, and TCRdb retains in-frame clones only, with some absent. The data show a few hundred thousand clones, 70% to 90% seen once. Sequencing input: PBMCs. These receptors all stem from a woman aged 18-29 years in good health and CMV-seronegative. Each CDR3 is given with its conserved first and last residue. The D gene is left open where the match is weak. A clone size is listed for some rows: how often the clone was seen (once, few, many), or a class if it is expanded.

CASSPGSNSHYGYTF	TGTGCCAGCTCACCCGGTTCGAACAGCCACTATGGCTACACCTTC	TRBV18	TRBJ1-2	-	-
CASSYSRFDSSYEQYF	TGTGCCAGCAGTTACTCCCGGTTCGACAGCTCCTACGAGCAGTACTTC	TRBV6-5	TRBJ2-7	-	-
CASSELREQFF	TGTGCCAGCAGTGAACTCAGGGAGCAGTTCTTC	TRBV2	TRBJ2-1	-	-
CASSLVGTGGDYGYTF	TGTGCCAGCAGCTTAGTAGGGACCGGGGGGGACTATGGCTACACCTTC	TRBV7-2	TRBJ1-2	-	few
CASRASGNTGELFF	TGTGCCAGCAGGGCTAGCGGAAACACCGGGGAGCTGTTTTTT	TRBV6-5	TRBJ2-2	TRBD2	-
CASSSGMGYEQYF	TGTGCCAGCAGCAGCGGGATGGGCTACGAGCAGTACTTC	TRBV2	TRBJ2-7	TRBD2	few
CASSPPGGESSYEQYF	TGTGCCAGCAGCCCCCCTGGGGGCGAGAGCTCCTACGAGCAGTACTTC	TRBV11-1	TRBJ2-7	-	-
CASSMLSTGVNEKLFF	TGCGCCAGCAGCATGCTTTCCACAGGGGTTAATGAAAAACTGTTTTTT	TRBV5-1	TRBJ1-4	TRBD1	-
CASSLSDVRDTGELFF	TGTGCCAGCAGTTTAAGCGACGTCAGGGACACCGGGGAGCTGTTTTTT	TRBV27	TRBJ2-2	-	-
CASSNPPGELFF	TGTGCCAGCAGCAATCCCCCCGGGGAGCTGTTTTTT	TRBV6-6	TRBJ2-2	-	-
CASSPGTGPYEQYF	TGTGCCAGCAGTCCCGGGACAGGACCCTACGAGCAGTACTTC	TRBV7-3	TRBJ2-7	TRBD1	-
CASSSHQTSGGLPDTQYF	TGCGCCAGCAGCTCCCATCAGACTAGCGGGGGCCTCCCAGATACGCAGTATTTT	TRBV5-1	TRBJ2-3	TRBD2	-
CASSVRGGGEQYF	TGTGCCAGCAGCGTAAGGGGGGGAGGCGAGCAGTACTTC	TRBV9	TRBJ2-7	-	few
CASSSLARPGELFF	TGTGCCAGCAGCTCCTTGGCTCGCCCCGGGGAGCTGTTTTTT	TRBV5-4	TRBJ2-2	-	-
CASSMGWGQGQYF	TGTGCCAGTAGTATGGGCTGGGGACAGGGTCAATACTTC	TRBV19	TRBJ2-4	TRBD1	-
CASSWAGRNEQFF	TGTGCCAGCAGTTGGGCAGGTCGAAATGAGCAGTTCTTC	TRBV27	TRBJ2-1	-	once
CASSLALEGGDEQYF	TGTGCCAGCAGCTTAGCCCTCGAGGGGGGGGACGAGCAGTACTTC	TRBV7-9	TRBJ2-7	-	-
CASSSTGTSGTPWADEQYF	TGTGCCAGCAGCTCGACCGGGACTAGCGGGACTCCCTGGGCCGACGAGCAGTACTTC	TRBV5-6	TRBJ2-7	TRBD2	-
CSGIAGGNEQFF	TGCAGCGGTATAGCGGGAGGGAATGAGCAGTTCTTC	TRBV29-1	TRBJ2-1	TRBD2	-
CASRWGGTDTQYF	TGTGCCAGCCGTTGGGGGGGGACAGATACGCAGTATTTT	TRBV6-5	TRBJ2-3	TRBD2	-
CASSAQGLTLTGELFF	TGTGCCAGCAGCGCCCAGGGACTAACACTGACCGGGGAGCTGTTTTTT	TRBV9	TRBJ2-2	TRBD2	-
CASSVGLAGTQYF	TGTGCCAGCAGCGTAGGACTCGCGGGTACGCAGTATTTT	TRBV9	TRBJ2-3	-	-